This T cell receptor (beta chain) comes out of a study of T cells in Graves' hyperthyroidism and ophthalmopathy. Germline values: CDR1 DFQATT, CDR2 SNEGSKA (reference sequence). This CDR3 spans 14 amino acids. Deletions cut 2 bases from V and 4 bases from J, with 9 bases between. From RNA transcripts, TCR beta CDR3 regions were amplified. HTBI primers were used for first-round RT-PCR of the TCR CDR3. TCRdb used MiXCR to reprocess the multiplex PCR reads, holding one entry per CDR3 protein. The data contain some 600,000 distinct CDR3 sequences, about 45% of them singletons. The TCR was taken from a young woman with Graves' hyperthyroidism. This chain links TRBV20-1 with TRBJ1-6; the D is unclear. The material sequenced was peripheral blood or thyroid tissue (not recorded which). CDR3 coding DNA: TGCAGTGCTAGAACGGACTTGTATAATTCACCCCTCCACTTT. Its translation: CSARTDLYNSPLHF.